This TCR beta chain was profiled in a study of graft-versus-host responses after intestinal transplantation. The protocol was immunoSEQ multiplex PCR, while the TCRdb copy is restricted to in-frame clones and leaves out a portion. Of some 15,000 clones in the sample, approximately 88% were seen once. The CDR3 totals 16 residues. The J segment lost 5 bases and the V segment lost 2 bases, leaving 9 bases of the junction unmatched. Germline V CDR1 and CDR2: SGDLS, YYNGEE. Study conclusions and caveats: GvH clones appeared in recipient marrow, some first in ileum or blood.

About this clone: Its target is unknown.

This TCR was sampled from a human patient who received an intestinal transplant, so some T cells may come from the graft donor. Sequences were derived from PBMCs, sampled roughly 110 days after intestinal transplant. This chain joins TRBV9 and TRBJ1-4; 7 bases are a match to TRBD1. The CDR3 coding sequence is TGTGCCAGCAGCGTTTCGCTCGGGGACAGAAATGAAAAACTGTTTTTT. It is translated as CASSVSLGDRNEKLFF.